This T cell receptor beta chain was recovered during a study of blood T cell repertoires in COVID-19. Study background: Italy, Spain and the United States were the sources of the convalescent and acute COVID-19 samples. Sample material is recorded as cDNA or gDNA derived from T cells, B-cell-depleted T cells, or PBMCs.

In germline, CDR1 is SGHRS, CDR2 YFSETQ. The V and J ends lost 1 base and 6 bases, in that order; junction bases with no gene match: 6. The CDR3 contains 17 residues. In the source study's methods: Estimation of nucleated cell counts was performed using reference gene primer amplification. Assay used: immunoSEQ multiplex PCR; TCRdb lists only in-frame clones, some missing. That table gives V, J and clone size, and the DNA gave D and trimming. The table records roughly 390,000 clones, 85% of them present only once. The V call is TRBV5-1, the J call TRBJ2-2; 13 bases are shared with TRBD2. The source is a woman aged 18-29 years with acute or convalescent COVID-19. The specimen was peripheral blood. CDR3 sequence reads: CASSLRTSGSSAGELFF. In DNA, the CDR3 is TGCGCCAGCAGCTTGCGGACTAGCGGGAGTTCCGCCGGGGAGCTGTTTTTT.